This TCR delta chain was sequenced during a study of γδ T cells in repeated Plasmodium falciparum infection. Study-wide background: Malaria-naive adults were infected with P. falciparum NF54 four times over around 600 days.

TCRdb fed the multiplex PCR reads to CATT. The sample has tens of thousands of delta-chain clones, roughly 1.4% seen once. This clone was recorded many times. The antigen is undetermined. The protein TCRdb gives is from a much larger clone and does not agree with this DNA's translation at residue 8, likely a read error; the protein shown here comes from the DNA. Flow sorting of PBMC yielded separate Vgamma9/Vdelta2+ and Vdelta2-negative gammadelta T cell populations for bulk repertoire analysis. V lost 1 base to trimming and J lost 7 bases; unmatched junction nucleotides: 14. CDR1 is GEAIGNYY, CDR2 EKD, per germline. The CDR3 consists of 18 residues. The study's findings and limits: Vgamma9/Vdelta2+ T cells showed a stable polyclonal repertoire with shared TCRgamma sequences.

The rearrangement links TRDV2 to TRDJ1; 13 bases are a match to TRDD3. The J gene is absent in TCRdb and was assigned here via DNA matching to germline. The TCR originated in a pool of human donors (malaria-infected and uninfected, not separated). The sequenced sample consisted of gamma-delta T cells from blood. The CDR3 loop reads CACDTGYATGGYAGKLIF. The CDR3 DNA sequence: TGTGCCTGTGACACTGGCTACGCTACTGGGGGATACGCGGGTAAACTCATCTTT.